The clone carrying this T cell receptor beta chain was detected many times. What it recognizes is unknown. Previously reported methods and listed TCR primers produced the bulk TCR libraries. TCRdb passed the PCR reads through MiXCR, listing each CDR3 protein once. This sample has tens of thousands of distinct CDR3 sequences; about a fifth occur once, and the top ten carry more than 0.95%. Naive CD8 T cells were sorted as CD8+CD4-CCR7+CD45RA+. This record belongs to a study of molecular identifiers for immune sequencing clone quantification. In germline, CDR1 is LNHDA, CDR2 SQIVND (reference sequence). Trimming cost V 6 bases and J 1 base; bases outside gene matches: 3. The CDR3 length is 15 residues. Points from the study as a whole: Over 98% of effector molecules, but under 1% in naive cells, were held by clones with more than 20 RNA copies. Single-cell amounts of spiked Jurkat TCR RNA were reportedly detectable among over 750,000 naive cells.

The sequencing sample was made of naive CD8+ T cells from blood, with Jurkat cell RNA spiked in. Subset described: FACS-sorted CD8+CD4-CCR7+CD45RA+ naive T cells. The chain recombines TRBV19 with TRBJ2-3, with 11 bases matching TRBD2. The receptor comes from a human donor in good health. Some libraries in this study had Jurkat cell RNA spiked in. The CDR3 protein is CASSPLAGGTDTQYF. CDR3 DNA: TGTGCCAGTAGCCCACTAGCGGGGGGCACAGATACGCAGTATTTT.